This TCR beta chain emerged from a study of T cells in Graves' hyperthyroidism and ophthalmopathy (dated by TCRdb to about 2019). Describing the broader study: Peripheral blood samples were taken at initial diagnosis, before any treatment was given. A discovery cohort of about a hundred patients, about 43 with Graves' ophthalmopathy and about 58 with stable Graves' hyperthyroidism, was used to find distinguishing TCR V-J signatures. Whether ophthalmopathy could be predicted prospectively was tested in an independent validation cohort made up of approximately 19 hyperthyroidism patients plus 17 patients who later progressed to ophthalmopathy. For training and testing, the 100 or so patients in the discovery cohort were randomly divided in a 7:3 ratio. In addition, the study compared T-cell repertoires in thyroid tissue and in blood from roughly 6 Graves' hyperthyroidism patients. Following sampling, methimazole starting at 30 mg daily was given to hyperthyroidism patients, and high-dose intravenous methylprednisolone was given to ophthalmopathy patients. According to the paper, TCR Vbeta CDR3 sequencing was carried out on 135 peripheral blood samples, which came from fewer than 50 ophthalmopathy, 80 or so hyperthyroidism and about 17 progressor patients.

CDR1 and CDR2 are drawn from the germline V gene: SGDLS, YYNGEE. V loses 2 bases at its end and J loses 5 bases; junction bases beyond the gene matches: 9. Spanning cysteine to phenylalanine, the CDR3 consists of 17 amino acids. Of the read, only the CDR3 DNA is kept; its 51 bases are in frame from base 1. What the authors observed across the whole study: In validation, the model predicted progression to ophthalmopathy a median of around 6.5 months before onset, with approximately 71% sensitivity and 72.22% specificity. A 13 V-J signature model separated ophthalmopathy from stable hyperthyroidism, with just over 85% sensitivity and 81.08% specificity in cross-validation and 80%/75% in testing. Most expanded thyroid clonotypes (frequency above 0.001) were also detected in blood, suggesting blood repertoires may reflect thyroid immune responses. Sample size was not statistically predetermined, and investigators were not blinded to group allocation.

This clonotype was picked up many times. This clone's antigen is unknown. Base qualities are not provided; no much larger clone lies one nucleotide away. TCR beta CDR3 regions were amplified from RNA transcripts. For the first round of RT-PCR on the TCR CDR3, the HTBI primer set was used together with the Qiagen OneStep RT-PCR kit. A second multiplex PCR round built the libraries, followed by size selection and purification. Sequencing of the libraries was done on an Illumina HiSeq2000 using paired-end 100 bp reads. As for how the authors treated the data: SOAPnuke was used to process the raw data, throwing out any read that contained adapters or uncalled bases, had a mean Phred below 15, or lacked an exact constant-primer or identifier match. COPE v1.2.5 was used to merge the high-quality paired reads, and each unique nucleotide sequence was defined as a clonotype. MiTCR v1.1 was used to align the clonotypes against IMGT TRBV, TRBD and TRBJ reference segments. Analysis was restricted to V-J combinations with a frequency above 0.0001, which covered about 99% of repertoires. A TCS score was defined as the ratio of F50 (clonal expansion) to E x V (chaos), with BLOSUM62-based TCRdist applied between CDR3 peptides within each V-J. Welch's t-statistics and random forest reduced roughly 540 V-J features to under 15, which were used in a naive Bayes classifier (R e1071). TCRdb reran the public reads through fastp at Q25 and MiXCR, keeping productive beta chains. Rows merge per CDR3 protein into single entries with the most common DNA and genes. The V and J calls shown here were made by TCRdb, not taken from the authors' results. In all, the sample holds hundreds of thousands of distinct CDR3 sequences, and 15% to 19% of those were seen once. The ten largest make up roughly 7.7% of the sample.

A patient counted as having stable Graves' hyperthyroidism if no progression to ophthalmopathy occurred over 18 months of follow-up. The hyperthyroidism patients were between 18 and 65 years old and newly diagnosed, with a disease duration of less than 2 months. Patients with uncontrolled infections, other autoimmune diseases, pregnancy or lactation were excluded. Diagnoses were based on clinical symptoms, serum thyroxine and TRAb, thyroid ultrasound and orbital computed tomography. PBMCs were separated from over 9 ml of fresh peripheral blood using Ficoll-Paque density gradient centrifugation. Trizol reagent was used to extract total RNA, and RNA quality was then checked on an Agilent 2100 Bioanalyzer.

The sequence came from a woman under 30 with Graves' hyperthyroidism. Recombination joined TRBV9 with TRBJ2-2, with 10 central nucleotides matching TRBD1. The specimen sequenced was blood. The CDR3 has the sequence CASSVNRDRGDTGELFF. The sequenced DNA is TGTGCCAGCAGCGTGAACCGGGACAGGGGTGATACCGGGGAGCTGTTTTTT.